This T cell receptor (beta chain) is drawn from a study of cytomegalovirus exposure and HLA in healthy donors (dated by TCRdb to between 2016 and 2019). A note on the overall study: An earlier analysis of under 600 of the donors reported about 290 Gb of sequence data and around 110 million unique TCR beta sequences from roughly 180 million T cells. An early release covering roughly 640 HLA-typed donors comprised 250 to 350 gigabases of sequencing data and about 90 million unique TCR sequences. Of the 398 genotyped donors, around 81% fell in the genetic ancestry cluster associated with self-reported Caucasian donors. The aim of the study was to test whether cataloging public T cell receptors could identify signatures of past pathogen exposure. The study profiled the T cell repertoires of hundreds of subjects by immunosequencing and related them to cytomegalovirus serostatus. A separate validation cohort of 90 to 150 different subjects was used in addition to the approximately 640-subject first cohort. High-throughput TCR immunosequencing, statistical association of individual TCRs with disease status, and machine learning were combined to predict cytomegalovirus infection status. To study patterns of TCR occurrence, a later analysis re-analyzed previously published TCR beta repertoires from 500 to 850 donors and added high-resolution HLA genotyping. In the later analysis, no new phenotypic data were used to find candidate immune exposures; instead, reliance was placed on TCR beta sequences and their occurrence across donors. An earlier analysis of around 580 of the donors used high-throughput TCR beta sequencing to judge whether each TCR beta V gene segment behaved as functional or pseudogenic. Donor age, sex, ethnicity and CMV serostatus were compiled alongside the repertoire data. Genome-wide SNP genotypes for about three fifths of the 666 donors were used in a later genetic analysis, which treated that subset as a discovery cohort. All discovery cohort repertoires had been generated using a single sequencing platform. Class I and class II HLA loci were covered by the typing at four-digit resolution. The number of typed donors differed by locus: roughly 620-630 for A, B, C, DRB1 and DQB1; approximately 520 for DQA1; 606 for DPA1; and 400 to 480 for DPB1. Because of strong linkage in the cohort, roughly five DR-DQ haplotypes were treated as single units for association and clustering. Among around 400 genotyped donors of the cohort, an average of around 220,000 unique TCR beta nucleotide sequences was sequenced per donor, of which roughly 17% were non-productive. The paper as a whole reports these results and caveats: The presence/absence analyses assumed that sequencing depth was roughly uniform across donors, and that assumption may not be true. The study gave a list of under 200 TCR beta chains associated with cytomegalovirus. The classifier was reported to diagnose cytomegalovirus status with high specificity and sensitivity in both the original cohort and the validation cohort. A group of highly shared sequence variants was considered likely to be a technical artifact of the sequencing pipeline. CMV serostatus was the only immune exposure information available for the cohort. In a later analysis, most CMV-associated TCR beta chains were found to appear HLA-restricted, with HLA associations seemingly driven largely by CMV exposure. Specific HLA alleles were associated with over 15,000 TCR beta sequences at a false discovery rate of 0.05 in a later analysis. In an earlier analysis of 450 to 750 of the donors, most TCR beta V segments appeared in productive rearrangements about 87% or about 30% of the time, broadly matching IMGT annotations. Because HLA typing was missing for some donors at each locus, association tests included only the typed subset. In a later analysis, HLA-associated TCR beta chains showed more clonal expansion and lower generation probabilities than non-associated chains that were equally common. In a later analysis, the rate of TCR association differed among HLA loci, with DRB1 alleles having the most associated TCRs and HLA-C alleles having the fewest. The 87-base-pair reads could not distinguish some IMGT-functional V segments, including TRBV6-2 and TRBV6-3, so those segments were excluded. When HLA alleles, especially DR and DQ, strongly co-occurred, attributing TCR associations to individual alleles was difficult. Because counts were too low, some 16 rarely observed V segments, including chromosome 9 orphons, were excluded from the earlier analysis of several hundred of the donors. While some public TCRs were present in many individuals, most TCR sequences turned up only very rarely across donors. In vitro tests confirmed that a few of the cytomegalovirus-associated TCR beta chains recognize cytomegalovirus antigens. The authors suggested that the approach could potentially be extended to other disease states and immunological phenotypes. A further reported finding was that TCR beta sequences accurately predicted the HLA-A and HLA-B alleles for most subjects in the first cohort. Several of the top co-occurrence clusters appeared to be linked to parvovirus B19, influenza, CMV and Epstein-Barr virus, according to a later analysis. Compared with the roughly 700-donor mean, donors in an Asian-associated ancestry cluster had fewer N-insertions in productive TCRs, according to a later genetic analysis. In a later genetic analysis, a missense DCLRE1C variant was associated with V-gene and J-gene trimming of TCR beta chains, and the association was replicated in an independent cohort. Correlated functional status among segregating V segments might be attributable to linkage disequilibrium, but an unknown experimental factor could not be ruled out. Only TCR beta chains were sequenced in this cohort, and the absence of alpha or paired-chain data limited detectable features.

The cohort was made up of about 610 healthy bone marrow donors. Cohort members were all nominally healthy when sampled, although unrecorded immune exposures were likely present. The donor was CMV seronegative and belonged to the group of 350 or so seronegative cohort members. Every donor gave a peripheral blood sample, and the peripheral blood mononuclear cells from that sample were used for TCR beta sequencing. Genomic DNA was extracted from the blood cell samples with the Qiagen DNeasy Blood Extraction Kit. Remarks on this clone: The specificity of this receptor is unknown.

Library preparation was by the immunoSEQ multiplex PCR assay. For the multiplex PCR, a mixture combining 60 forward primers for TCR Vbeta segments and 13 reverse primers for TCR Jbeta segments was used. The CDR3 region of rearranged TCR beta genes was amplified from genomic DNA by a multiplex PCR assay. Amplified TCR beta libraries were sequenced as 87-base-pair reads on the Illumina HiSeq System. In the original analysis: A later analysis tallied approximately 87 million unique TCR beta chains across the 666 repertoires, and around 12 million of those chains were shared by two or more donors. Raw reads were error-corrected and collapsed into unique sequences with a nearest-neighbor algorithm that merged closely related sequences to remove PCR and sequencing errors. To assign V, D and J gene segments, CDR3 sequences were aligned to IMGT reference sequences. Each retained sequence needed at least a six-nucleotide match to both a V gene segment and a J gene segment. A rearrangement counted as productive if the CDR3 had no stop codons and remained in frame with V and J, and every other rearrangement counted as non-productive. CDR3 was defined by IMGT convention, running from the second conserved V-encoded cysteine to the conserved J-encoded phenylalanine. The earlier analysis of approximately 500 of the donors excluded sequences that lacked an unambiguous match to a single V gene segment. In an earlier analysis of 500 to 750 of the donors, V segments were called functional above 56.7% productive rearrangements and were called segregating when the between-donor standard deviation exceeded 5%. A statistical classification framework was developed to diagnose cytomegalovirus status using the catalog of TCR beta chain sequences. A later analysis assigned V and J genes by comparing TCR nucleotide sequences with IMGT/GENE-DB human TR gene sequences. A later analysis assigned CDR3 sequences and most-parsimonious VDJ recombination scenarios with the TCRdist pipeline. A later analysis defined each TCR beta chain by its CDR3 amino acid sequence plus V-gene family, and excluded reads lacking a unique V-gene family. In a later analysis, 450 to 600 highly shared, low-generation-probability nucleotide sequences were removed to address suspected cross-contamination and a sequencing artifact. In a later analysis, a clonal expansion index was calculated for each public chain from normalized within-repertoire ranks of inferred template counts. A later analysis computed generation probabilities with a VDJ recombination model fitted to out-of-frame rearrangements, and checked the results against IGoR. Hypergeometric tests were used in a later analysis to score TCR-TCR, TCR-HLA and TCR-CMV co-occurrence, with a repertoire-size bias correction applied to the TCR pairs. In a later analysis, false discovery rates were estimated by permuting HLA or CMV assignments 20 times. In a later analysis, co-occurring TCRs were grouped using DBSCAN, and TCRdist sequence similarity was added for clustering within HLA-allele-positive subsets. For co-occurrence clustering, repertoires with fewer than 30,000 or more than 120,000 public chains were excluded, along with five repertoires with anomalous nucleotide sharing. This immuneACCESS table, as held by TCRdb, lists in-frame sequences with V and J called but not all clones. Of the missing ones, under half trace to an unresolved V gene in checked studies; the others have no known cause. That table supplies the V and J calls and clone size; D and trimming were determined from the DNA. The table of this sample itemizes under 50,000 clones. Of the sample, more than 3% falls within the top ten clones.

Unmatched junction bases come to 7, with V trimmed by 6 bases and J by 1 base. The germline V gene gives CDR1 as MNHEY and CDR2 as SVGAGI. The CDR3 numbers 15 residues from cysteine through phenylalanine. Left in the record is the CDR3 DNA by itself, 45 bases read in frame from the first base. The chain joins TRBV6-5 to TRBJ2-7, and TRBD1 matches 9 of the central bases. The sequencing sample was made of PBMCs. The sequence derives from a male donor in good health and CMV-seronegative. The base sequence is TGTGCCAGCAGGGCCGGGACAGGGTTTTCCTACGAGCAGTACTTC. This is translated as CASRAGTGFSYEQYF.